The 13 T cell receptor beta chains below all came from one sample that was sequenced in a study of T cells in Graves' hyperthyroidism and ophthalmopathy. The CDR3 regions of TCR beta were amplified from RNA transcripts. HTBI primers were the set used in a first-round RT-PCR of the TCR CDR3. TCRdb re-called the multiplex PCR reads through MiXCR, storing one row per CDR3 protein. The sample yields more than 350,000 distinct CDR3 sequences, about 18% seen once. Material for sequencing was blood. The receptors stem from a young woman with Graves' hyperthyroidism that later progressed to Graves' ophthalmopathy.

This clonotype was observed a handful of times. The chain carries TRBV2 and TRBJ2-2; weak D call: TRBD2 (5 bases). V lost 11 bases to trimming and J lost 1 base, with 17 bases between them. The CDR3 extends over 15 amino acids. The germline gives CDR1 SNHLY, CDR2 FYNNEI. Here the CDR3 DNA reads TGTGCCCAAAGGGTGCCGGAGGTGAACACCGGGGAGCTGTTTTTT. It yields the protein CAQRVPEVNTGELFF.

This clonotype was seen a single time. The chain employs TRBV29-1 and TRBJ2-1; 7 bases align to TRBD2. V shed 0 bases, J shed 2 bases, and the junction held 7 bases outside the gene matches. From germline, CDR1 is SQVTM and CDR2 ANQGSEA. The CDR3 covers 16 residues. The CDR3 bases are TGCAGCGTTGAAGATCACCAGCGGGGTGCCTACAATGAGCAGTTCTTC. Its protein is CSVEDHQRGAYNEQFF.

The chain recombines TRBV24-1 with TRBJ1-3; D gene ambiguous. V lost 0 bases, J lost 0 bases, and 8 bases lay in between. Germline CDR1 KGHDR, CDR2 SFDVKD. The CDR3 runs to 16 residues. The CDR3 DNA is TGTGCCACCAGTGATTTGGGTCCAGACTCTGGAAACACCATATATTTT. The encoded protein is CATSDLGPDSGNTIYF.

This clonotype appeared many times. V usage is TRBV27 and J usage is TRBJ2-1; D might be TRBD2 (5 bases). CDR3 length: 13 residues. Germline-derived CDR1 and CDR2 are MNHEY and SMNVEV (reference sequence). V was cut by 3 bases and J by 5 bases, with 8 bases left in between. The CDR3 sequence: CASSFLANNEQFF. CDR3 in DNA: TGTGCCAGCAGTTTCCTAGCTAACAATGAGCAGTTCTTC.

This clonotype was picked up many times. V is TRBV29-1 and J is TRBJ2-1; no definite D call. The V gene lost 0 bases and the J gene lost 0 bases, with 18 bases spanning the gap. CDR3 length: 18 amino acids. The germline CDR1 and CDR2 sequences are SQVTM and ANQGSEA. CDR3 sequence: CSVEDPLGDPSSYNEQFF. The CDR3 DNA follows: TGCAGCGTTGAAGACCCCTTAGGCGACCCGAGCTCCTACAATGAGCAGTTCTTC.

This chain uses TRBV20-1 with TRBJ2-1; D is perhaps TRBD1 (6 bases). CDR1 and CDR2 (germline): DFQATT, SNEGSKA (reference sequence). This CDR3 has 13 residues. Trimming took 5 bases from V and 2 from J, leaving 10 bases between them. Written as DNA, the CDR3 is TGCAGTGCTCCAGGGGTTACCTACAATGAGCAGTTCTTC. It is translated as CSAPGVTYNEQFF.

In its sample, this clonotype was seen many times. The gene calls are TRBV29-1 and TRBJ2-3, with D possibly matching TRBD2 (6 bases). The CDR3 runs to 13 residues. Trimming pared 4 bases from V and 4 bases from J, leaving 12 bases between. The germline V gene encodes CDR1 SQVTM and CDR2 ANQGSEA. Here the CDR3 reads CSVVGGVSDTQYF. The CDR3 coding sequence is TGCAGCGTTGTAGGAGGGGTATCAGATACGCAGTATTTT.

CDR3 in amino acids: CASSGDRDWQYF. CDR3 nucleotides: TGTGCCAGCAGTGGTGACAGGGACTGGCAGTACTTC. The chain uses TRBV6-1 and TRBJ2-7; the D gene is possibly TRBD1 (7 bases). The V gene's germline CDR1 is MNHNS and CDR2 SASEGT. Between the trimmed V and J ends, which lost 4 bases and 9 bases, there was a span of 13 bases. This CDR3 is 12 amino acids long.

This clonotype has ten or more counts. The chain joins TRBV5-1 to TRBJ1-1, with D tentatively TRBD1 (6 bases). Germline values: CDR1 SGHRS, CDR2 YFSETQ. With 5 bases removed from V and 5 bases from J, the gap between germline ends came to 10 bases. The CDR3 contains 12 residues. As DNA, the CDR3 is TGCGCCAGCAGAACCACAGGGACTGAAGCTTTCTTT. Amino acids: CASRTTGTEAFF.

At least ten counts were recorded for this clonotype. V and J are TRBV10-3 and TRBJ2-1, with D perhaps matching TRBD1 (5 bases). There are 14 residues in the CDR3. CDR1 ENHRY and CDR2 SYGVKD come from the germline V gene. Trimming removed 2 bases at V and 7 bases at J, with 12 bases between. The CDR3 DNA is TGTGCCATCAGTGAGGATGACAGTGGTAATGAGCAGTTCTTC. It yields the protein CAISEDDSGNEQFF.

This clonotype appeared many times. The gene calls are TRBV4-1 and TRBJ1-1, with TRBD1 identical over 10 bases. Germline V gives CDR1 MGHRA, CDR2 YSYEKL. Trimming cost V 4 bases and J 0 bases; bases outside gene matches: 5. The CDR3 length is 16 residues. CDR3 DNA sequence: TGCGCCAGCAGCCGGGACAGGGGCAAAATGAACACTGAAGCTTTCTTT. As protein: CASSRDRGKMNTEAFF.

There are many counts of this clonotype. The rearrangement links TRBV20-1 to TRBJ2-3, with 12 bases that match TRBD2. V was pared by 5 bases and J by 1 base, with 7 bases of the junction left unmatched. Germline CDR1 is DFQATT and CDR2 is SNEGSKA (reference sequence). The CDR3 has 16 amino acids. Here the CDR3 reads CSAPGTSGSRTDTQYF. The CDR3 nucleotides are TGCAGTGCTCCCGGGACTAGCGGGTCCCGCACAGATACGCAGTATTTT.

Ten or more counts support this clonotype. The CDR3 DNA reads TGTGCCAGCGCCGCAACGACAGGGAACTATGGCTACACCTTC. Protein: CASAATTGNYGYTF. The chain recombines TRBV2 with TRBJ1-2; 7 positions agree with TRBD1. This CDR3 contains 14 residues. Germline CDR1 reads SNHLY; CDR2 reads FYNNEI. Trimming removed 8 bases from V and 2 bases from J; junction bases left unmatched: 8.